A selection of T cell receptor beta chains follows, all from one sample in a study of cytomegalovirus exposure and HLA in healthy donors. TCRdb's table, derived via immunoSEQ multiplex PCR, lists solely in-frame clones and lacks some. The sample has about 160,000 clones; around 73% are singletons. Sequencing was done on a sample of PBMCs. Every receptor here comes from a male donor in good health and CMV-seronegative. Both conserved end residues are part of each CDR3. Fields, in order: D gene, J gene, clone size, V gene, CDR3 DNA, CDR3 protein. D genes are given only for firm matches. Part of the rows lack a size; the others show once, few, many or a class for expanded clones.

>NA|TRBJ2-7|NA|TRBV7-9
TGTGCCAGCAGCCCACAGGTTTCCCACGAGCAGTACTTC
CASSPQVSHEQYF
>NA|TRBJ2-7|NA|TRBV2
TGTGCCAGCAGTGAAAATGGGGGACAAACCTACGAGCAGTACTTC
CASSENGGQTYEQYF
>TRBD1|TRBJ2-7|NA|TRBV29-1
TGCAGCGTCGGCGCCCTACAGGGGACCTACGAGCAGTACTTC
CSVGALQGTYEQYF
>TRBD1|TRBJ1-5|NA|TRBV7-9
TGTGCCAGCAGCCGGGGACAGGGGCATCAGCCCCAGCATTTT
CASSRGQGHQPQHF
>NA|TRBJ1-5|NA|TRBV12-5
TGTGCTAGTGCCTTGGGGTCCAGGGACAATCAGCCCCAGCATTTT
CASALGSRDNQPQHF
>NA|TRBJ1-4|NA|TRBV5-1
TGCGCCAGCAGCTTGATTGGGGTGGAGGGTGAAAAACTGTTTTTT
CASSLIGVEGEKLFF
>NA|TRBJ1-2|NA|TRBV4-3
TGCGCCAACAGCCAAGATCGAGGGGGAGCCTATGGCTACACCTTC
CANSQDRGGAYGYTF
>TRBD2|TRBJ2-5|NA|TRBV29-1
TGCAGCGTTGAAACGGGACTAGCTGTAGAGACCCAGTACTTC
CSVETGLAVETQYF
>TRBD1|TRBJ2-1|NA|TRBV7-8
TGTGCCAGCAGCCCCCCCGACAGGGGTAATGAGCAGTTCTTC
CASSPPDRGNEQFF
>NA|TRBJ2-5|NA|TRBV5-1
TGCGCCAGCAGCTCAGACAACGATGGGACCCAGTACTTC
CASSSDNDGTQYF
>TRBD1|TRBJ2-6|NA|TRBV28
TGTGCCAGCAGGGGGACAGGGGCCCATTCTGGGGCCAACGTCCTGACTTTC
CASRGTGAHSGANVLTF
>NA|TRBJ1-1|NA|TRBV5-8
TGTGCCAGCAGCTTGTCTGACTTTCGGAGCACTGAAGCTTTCTTT
CASSLSDFRSTEAFF
>NA|TRBJ2-7|NA|TRBV7-9
TGTTCCAGCAGCTCGGCCAGGGGCGCTTCCTACGAGCAGTACTTC
CSSSSARGASYEQYF
>NA|TRBJ2-2|once|TRBV7-2
TGTGCCAGCAGGGTAGGGGTCGCCGGGGAGCTGTTTTTT
CASRVGVAGELFF
>NA|TRBJ2-7|few|TRBV30
TGTGCCTGGGCCCCAAGAGACAGGTTTGCAAACGAGCAGTACTTC
CAWAPRDRFANEQYF
>NA|TRBJ2-7|NA|TRBV19
TGTGCCAGTAGTATTCTGGGGCCCCCCTACGAGCAGTACTTC
CASSILGPPYEQYF
>TRBD1|TRBJ2-7|once|TRBV19
TGTGCCAGTAGTACCGGGACAGGGGGAAGCTACGAGCAGTACTTC
CASSTGTGGSYEQYF
>NA|TRBJ2-7|NA|TRBV4-2
TGTGCCAGCAGCCAAGATCACAACAGGGCATACGAGCAGTACTTC
CASSQDHNRAYEQYF
>TRBD1|TRBJ2-1|NA|TRBV4-2
TGTGCCAGCAGGGGACAGGATACCGACAATGAGCAGTTCTTC
CASRGQDTDNEQFF
>NA|TRBJ1-1|NA|TRBV6-1
TGTGCCAGCAGTGTTTTACGGGGGAACACTGAAGCTTTCTTT
CASSVLRGNTEAFF
>NA|TRBJ2-3|NA|TRBV5-1
TGCGCCAGCGTGCTAGAGGCTAGCCCTTTT
CASVLEASPF
>NA|TRBJ1-5|NA|TRBV5-5
TGTGCCAGCAGTACTACGGACAGAATGATTAATCAGCCCCAGCATTTT
CASSTTDRMINQPQHF
>TRBD2|TRBJ2-2|NA|TRBV6-1
TGTGCCAGCAGGGAACTAGCGGGAGGGTTTAACACCGGGGAGCTGTTTTTT
CASRELAGGFNTGELFF
>NA|TRBJ2-5|few|TRBV30
TGTGCCTGGAGTATACAGGGAGGGGAGACCCAGTACTTC
CAWSIQGGETQYF
>NA|TRBJ2-5|NA|TRBV7-3
TGTGCCAGCAGCTTAACCGTAGGGGGGACCCAGTACTTC
CASSLTVGGTQYF
>NA|TRBJ2-5|NA|TRBV5-1
TGCGCCAGCAGCCTTATTAGCGCAGTCGGAGAGACCCAGTACTTC
CASSLISAVGETQYF
>TRBD1|TRBJ1-1|once|TRBV6-5
TGTGCCAGCAGTTTTTTCCAGGGGGGCACTGAAGCTTTCTTT
CASSFFQGGTEAFF
>TRBD2|TRBJ2-5|NA|TRBV5-1
TGCGCCAGCAGCTTGGCGGGGTCGGGGGGCCAAGAGACCCAGTACTTC
CASSLAGSGGQETQYF
>NA|TRBJ2-7|once|TRBV27
TGTGCCAGCAGTCCCTCGTACGAGCAGTACTTC
CASSPSYEQYF
>NA|TRBJ2-1|NA|TRBV6-1
TGTGCCAGCAGTGAAAGAGGATCCTACAATGAGCAGTTCTTC
CASSERGSYNEQFF
>NA|TRBJ2-7|NA|TRBV5-1
TGCGCCAGCAGCTTGGCTCAGGGTTTCGACGAGCAGTACTTC
CASSLAQGFDEQYF
>TRBD2|TRBJ2-2|NA|TRBV2
TGTGCCATCCCTTCCCGGACTAGCGGGGCGTGGTCCGGGGAGCTGTTTTTT
CAIPSRTSGAWSGELFF
>NA|TRBJ2-7|NA|TRBV28
TGTGCCAGCAGCTTCGGGAGTTATTACGAGCAGTACTTC
CASSFGSYYEQYF
>NA|TRBJ2-3|NA|TRBV5-1
TGCGCCAGCAGCTTGGCCCTAGGGGGCGGGAAAACGCAGTATTTT
CASSLALGGGKTQYF
>NA|TRBJ1-1|once|TRBV7-6
TGTGCCAGCAGTCGGCGGGGAGGGGCGAGGAACACTGAAGCTTTCTTT
CASSRRGGARNTEAFF
>TRBD2|TRBJ2-3|NA|TRBV12-5
TGTGCTAGTGGTCGAGGGACTAGCGGGGGGACAGATACGCAGTATTTT
CASGRGTSGGTDTQYF
>TRBD1|TRBJ2-5|NA|TRBV13
TGTGCCAGCAGCTTCGGACAGGGAATAAAGACCCAGTACTTC
CASSFGQGIKTQYF
>TRBD2|TRBJ2-1|few|TRBV9
TGTGCCAGCAGCGCGGGGGGTGGCGATGAGCAGTTCTTC
CASSAGGGDEQFF
>NA|TRBJ2-7|NA|TRBV7-2
TGTGCCAGCAGCTTATATGGGCAGAGCTCCTACGAGCAGTACTTC
CASSLYGQSSYEQYF
>TRBD2|TRBJ2-1|NA|TRBV4-3
TGCGCCAGCAGCCAAGGGGGGGGCTCCTACAATGAGCAGTTCTTC
CASSQGGGSYNEQFF
>NA|TRBJ1-2|NA|TRBV5-1
TGCGCCAGCAGCTTGGTTTCTGACTATGGCTACACCTTC
CASSLVSDYGYTF
>NA|TRBJ2-7|NA|TRBV18
TGTGCCAGCTCACCACCACTGATTTACGAGCAGTACTTC
CASSPPLIYEQYF
>TRBD1|TRBJ2-7|NA|TRBV9
TGTGCCAGCAGCGTAGCTTACAGGGGAGACGAGCAGTACTTC
CASSVAYRGDEQYF
>TRBD1|TRBJ2-1|NA|TRBV2
TGTGCCAGCAGTGGGTGGGACAGAGGGAGTGAGCAGTTCTTC
CASSGWDRGSEQFF
>TRBD1|TRBJ1-1|few|TRBV14
TGTGCCAGCAGCCAAGAAACAGGGGCTGAAGCTTTCTTT
CASSQETGAEAFF
>NA|TRBJ2-5|once|TRBV5-1
TGCGCCAGCAGCTTGCCCGGGGAGACCCAGTACTTC
CASSLPGETQYF
>NA|TRBJ1-2|once|TRBV5-4
TGTGCCAGCAGCGTGGCCGGTCTTTACGGCTACACCTTC
CASSVAGLYGYTF
>NA|TRBJ1-1|NA|TRBV19
TGTGCCAGCGGACAGAACACTGAAGCTTTCTTT
CASGQNTEAFF
>NA|TRBJ2-5|NA|TRBV19
TGTGCCAGTAGTTTACAGGGAGGGACCCAAGAGACCCAGTACTTC
CASSLQGGTQETQYF
>TRBD2|TRBJ2-3|NA|TRBV15
TGTGCCACCAGCGATGGACTAGCGGACCATAACCCCCCAGATACGCAGTATTTT
CATSDGLADHNPPDTQYF